Listed here is a single T cell receptor beta chain. This specimen belongs to a study of blood T cell repertoires in COVID-19. The protocol was immunoSEQ multiplex PCR, while the TCRdb copy is restricted to in-frame clones and leaves out a portion. Of roughly 200,000 clones listed, 70% to 90% are singletons. The receptor's source is a woman older than 75 with acute or convalescent COVID-19. Source material: peripheral blood.

For the CDR3, the DNA is TGTGCCAGCAGTGAATCAGGGGGTAGCAATCAGCCCCAGCATTTT. It specifies CASSESGGSNQPQHF. The chain uses TRBV25-1 and TRBJ1-5, with 7 bases fitting TRBD1. CDR1 MGHDK and CDR2 SYGVNS come from the germline V gene. The V and J ends lost 1 base and 0 bases, in that order; junction bases with no gene match: 0. This CDR3 contains 15 residues.